This T cell receptor beta chain was found in a study of OX40 agonist ivuxolimab in advanced cancers. At the level of the study: Patients were treated with intravenous ivuxolimab, dosed at 0.01 to 10 mg/kg and infused every 2 weeks.

General study findings and limits: Not determined was the antigen specificity of the expanded peripheral T cells.

The method was immunoSEQ multiplex PCR; TCRdb's version includes in-frame clones alone and lacks a portion of them. The data show over 70,000 clones, with more than 75% seen just once and around 1.5% held by the top ten. The V gene end was trimmed by 6 bases and the J gene end by 5 bases; junction bases not matched to a gene: 5. Per germline, CDR1 SNHLY and CDR2 FYNNEI. This CDR3 spans 14 amino acids. On this clone itself: What it binds is not known.

Exclusion of a patient followed from autoimmune disease history or systemic immunosuppression. Sequenced material: CD4+ or CD8+ T cells sorted from blood, taken in a trial of the OX40 agonist ivuxolimab. This chain uses TRBV2 with TRBJ1-5, with 9 bases that match TRBD1. This clonotype originated in an adult with an advanced solid tumor such as melanoma, head and neck, liver or kidney cancer. In DNA form, the CDR3 reads TGTGCCAGCAGGGGGACAGGGCCCCATCAGCCCCAGCATTTT. It specifies CASRGTGPHQPQHF.